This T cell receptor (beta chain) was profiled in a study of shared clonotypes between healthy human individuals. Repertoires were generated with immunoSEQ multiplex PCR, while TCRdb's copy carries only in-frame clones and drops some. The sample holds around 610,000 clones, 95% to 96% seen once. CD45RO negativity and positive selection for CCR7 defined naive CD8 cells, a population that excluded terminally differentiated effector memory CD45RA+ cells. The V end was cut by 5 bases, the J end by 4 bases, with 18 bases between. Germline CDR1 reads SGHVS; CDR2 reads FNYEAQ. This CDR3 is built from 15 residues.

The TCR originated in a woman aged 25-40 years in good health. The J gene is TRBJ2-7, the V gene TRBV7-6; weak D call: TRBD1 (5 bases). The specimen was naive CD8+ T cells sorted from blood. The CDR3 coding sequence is TGTGCCAGCAGCCTCACGCAGACAGAGAGTTACGAGCAGTACTTC. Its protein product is CASSLTQTESYEQYF. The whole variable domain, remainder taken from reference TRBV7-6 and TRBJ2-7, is GAGVSQSPRYKVTKRGQDVALRCDPISGHVSLYWYRQALGQGPEFLTYFNYEAQQDKSGLPNDRFSAERPEGSISTLTIQRTEQRDSAMYRCASSLTQTESYEQYFGPGTRLTVT.